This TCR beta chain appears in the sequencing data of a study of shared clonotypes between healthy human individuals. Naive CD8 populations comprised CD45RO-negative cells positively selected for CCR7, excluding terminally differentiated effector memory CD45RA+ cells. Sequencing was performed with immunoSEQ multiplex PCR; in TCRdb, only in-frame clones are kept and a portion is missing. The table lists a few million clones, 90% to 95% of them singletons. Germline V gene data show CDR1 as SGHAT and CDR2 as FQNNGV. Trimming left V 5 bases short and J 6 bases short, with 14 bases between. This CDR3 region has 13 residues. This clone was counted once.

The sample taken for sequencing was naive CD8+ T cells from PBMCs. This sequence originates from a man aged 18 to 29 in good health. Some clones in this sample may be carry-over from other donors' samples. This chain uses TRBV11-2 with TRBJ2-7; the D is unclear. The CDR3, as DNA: TGTGCCAGCAGCCCTCCTGGCCCCCTCGAGCAGTACTTC. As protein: CASSPPGPLEQYF.